The 15 T cell receptor beta chains in this list originate from one sample, sequenced in a study of CD8+ T cells in alopecia areata. The treatment was: oral pan-JAK inhibitor, 5-10 mg twice daily. After isolation, RNA underwent reverse transcription to generate cDNA as the sequencing template. Data came from immunoSEQ multiplex PCR; TCRdb stores just in-frame clones and leaves some out. The data hold 190,000 or so clones, with roughly 64% observed a single time. This specimen was CD8+ T cells sorted from blood, taken at week 24, from a patient treated with tofacitinib. The origin of the receptors is a human donor with alopecia areata.

The chain has TRBV29-1 and TRBJ1-1; TRBD1 agrees at 7 bases. The CDR3 contains 13 residues. The V and J ends lost 7 bases and 2 bases, in that order; junction bases with no gene match: 7. Looked up from germline, CDR1 is SQVTM and CDR2 is ANQGSEA. The CDR3 DNA follows: TGCAGCGCTGACAGGGCACGTAACACTGAAGCTTTCTTT. Its translation is CSADRARNTEAFF.

The rearrangement joins TRBV4-1 to TRBJ1-1, with a tentative D call TRBD1 (5 bases). Per the germline V gene, CDR1 is MGHRA and CDR2 is YSYEKL. The CDR3 runs 15 residues. Trimming took 4 bases from V and 1 from J, leaving 13 bases between them. The CDR3 sequence: CASSPRGGTNTEAFF. DNA of the CDR3: TGCGCCAGCAGCCCCCGGGGGGGAACGAACACTGAAGCTTTCTTT.

The CDR3 DNA reads TGTGCCAGCAGCGTAGGCCAATGGGATGAGCAGTTCTTC. Protein product: CASSVGQWDEQFF. This chain connects TRBV9 to TRBJ2-1; no clear D. The length of the CDR3 is 13 residues. The germline CDR1 and CDR2 sequences are SGDLS and YYNGEE. The V end was cut by 0 bases, the J end by 8 bases, with 9 bases between.

This chain uses TRBV14 with TRBJ2-3; the D gene is possibly TRBD1 (5 bases). The ends were cut back, 4 bases at V and 1 base at J, with 6 bases in the middle. The germline V gene has CDR1 SGHDN and CDR2 FVKESK. The CDR3 spans 13 residues. CDR3 in amino acids: CASSLTGTDTQYF. DNA for the CDR3: TGTGCCAGCAGCCTGACAGGCACAGATACGCAGTATTTT.

The V call is TRBV27, the J call TRBJ2-1, with 7 bases aligning to TRBD2. The junction had 10 bases not matched to a gene; V was cut back by 6 bases and J by 14 bases. CDR3 length equals 12 residues. Germline lookup yields CDR1 MNHEY and CDR2 SMNVEV (reference sequence). In nucleotides, the CDR3 is TGTGCCAGCAGCCCCTCAGCTGGGAGGGAGTTCTTC. It codes for CASSPSAGREFF.

The table lists this clone with a few counts. The gene calls are TRBV19 and TRBJ2-5, with D unclear. The CDR3 covers 16 residues. CDR1 is LNHDA, CDR2 SQIVND, per germline (reference sequence). Trimming pared 3 bases from V and 5 bases from J, leaving 19 bases between. Here the CDR3 DNA reads TGTGCCAGTAGTATTTCCATCATTACCGGAGCGGAGACCCAGTACTTC. Encoded protein: CASSISIITGAETQYF.

The chain links TRBV6-1 to TRBJ1-6, with TRBD1 as a possible D gene (6 bases). The V gene's germline CDR1 is MNHNS and CDR2 SASEGT. V dropped 4 bases and J dropped 5 bases, with 18 bases sitting between them. The CDR3 has 17 amino acids. The CDR3 is CASSGRYRERNNSPLHF. The CDR3 bases are TGTGCCAGCAGTGGCCGGTACAGGGAAAGGAATAATTCACCCCTCCACTTT.

This clone was observed a single time. V and J are TRBV5-1 and TRBJ2-2; D remains unclear. V gave up 4 bases and J gave up 3 bases, with 16 bases separating them. CDR1 is SGHRS and CDR2 is YFSETQ in the germline V gene. The CDR3 has 16 amino acids. CDR3 bases: TGCGCCAGCAGCCGATCTAGGGATAGGGACACCGGGGAGCTGTTTTTT. Translation: CASSRSRDRDTGELFF.

The chain recombines TRBV7-9 with TRBJ2-3; 7 positions match TRBD1. Looked up from germline, CDR1 is SEHNR and CDR2 is FQNEAQ (reference sequence). This CDR3 comprises 15 residues. V lost 5 bases, J lost 3 bases, and 8 bases stayed unmatched. The DNA for the CDR3 is TGTGCCAGCAGCCCTCGGACAGGAGAAACAGATACGCAGTATTTT. Encoded protein: CASSPRTGETDTQYF. The variable domain in full, completed from reference TRBV7-9 and TRBJ2-3, reads DTGVSQNPRHKITKRGQNVTFRCDPISEHNRLYWYRQTLGQGPEFLTYFQNEAQLEKSRLLSDRFSAERPKGSFSTLEIQRTEQGDSAMYLCASSPRTGETDTQYFGPGTRLTVL.

This clone was counted once. The chain joins TRBV2 to TRBJ2-4; D not certain. V lost 7 bases to trimming and J lost 6 bases, with 10 bases between them. The CDR3 spans 12 residues. Germline V gene data show CDR1 as SNHLY and CDR2 as FYNNEI. The CDR3 here is CASTRIGNIQYF. CDR3 in DNA: TGTGCCAGCACGCGGATCGGAAACATTCAGTACTTC.

The chain carries TRBV2 and TRBJ2-6; no reliable D call. Germline V lookup: CDR1 SNHLY, CDR2 FYNNEI. V was trimmed by 8 bases and J by 0 bases, leaving 14 bases between them. The CDR3 totals 16 residues. The CDR3 loop is CASRTFSPSGANVLTF. The CDR3 nucleotides read TGTGCCAGCCGGACCTTTTCGCCCTCTGGGGCCAACGTCCTGACTTTC.

The V call is TRBV27, the J call TRBJ2-2; D is uncertain. The CDR3 runs to 13 residues. The V and J ends lost 2 bases and 6 bases respectively, with 7 bases between them. Per germline, CDR1 MNHEY and CDR2 SMNVEV (reference sequence). The chain's CDR3 is CASSLVGAGELFF. CDR3 coding DNA: TGTGCCAGCAGTTTAGTTGGGGCCGGGGAGCTGTTTTTT.

The gene calls are TRBV29-1 and TRBJ2-1; the D call may be TRBD1 or TRBD2 (5 bases each). Trimming took 3 bases from V and 1 from J, leaving 10 bases between them. CDR1 is SQVTM, CDR2 ANQGSEA, per germline. The CDR3 contains 14 residues. This chain's CDR3 is CSVDEGSSYNEQFF. CDR3 bases: TGCAGCGTTGACGAGGGGAGTTCCTACAATGAGCAGTTCTTC.

In its sample, this clone was seen a few times. V gene TRBV19 combines with J gene TRBJ1-1; D might be TRBD1 (5 bases). The CDR3 has 12 amino acids. Germline-derived CDR1 and CDR2 are LNHDA and SQIVND (reference sequence). V was trimmed by 3 bases and J by 6 bases, leaving 8 bases between them. The CDR3 DNA reads TGTGCCAGTAGTATGGGGGGGGCTGAAGCTTTCTTT. The encoded protein is CASSMGGAEAFF.

This clone was detected only a few times. V usage is TRBV30 and J usage is TRBJ2-7; TRBD1 might be the D (5 bases). The germline gives CDR1 GTSNPN, CDR2 SVGIG (reference sequence). The CDR3 spans 13 residues. Trimming shortened V by 1 base and J by 2 bases, and 9 bases separated the two germline ends. CDR3 loop: CAWSGGRAYEQYF. The CDR3 nucleotides read TGTGCCTGGAGTGGGGGCCGAGCCTACGAGCAGTACTTC.